The 22 T cell receptor beta chains reported below all come from one sample, sequenced in a study of blood T cell repertoires in COVID-19. Sequenced by immunoSEQ multiplex PCR; TCRdb stores in-frame clones only, minus some. The sample includes approximately 64,000 clones, 88% of them seen just once. Sample: peripheral blood. These receptors were collected from a man between 65 and 79 years old with acute or convalescent COVID-19.

The chain carries TRBV7-9 and TRBJ2-1; 10 bases are a match to TRBD1. The CDR3 contains 14 residues. Germline V gene sequence: CDR1 SEHNR, CDR2 FQNEAQ (reference sequence). The ends lost 4 bases at V and 6 bases at J; junction bases unmatched: 3. CDR3 region: CASSSGQGTNEQFF. The CDR3 nucleotides are TGTGCCAGCAGCTCGGGACAGGGGACCAATGAGCAGTTCTTC.

The rearrangement joins TRBV14 to TRBJ2-1; TRBD2 agrees at 7 bases. The CDR3 covers 16 residues. The V gene's germline CDR1 is SGHDN and CDR2 FVKESK. With 4 bases clipped from V and 5 bases from J, the junction kept 11 bases outside the gene matches. The CDR3 here is CASSLPAGRAHNEQFF. The DNA of the CDR3 is TGTGCCAGCAGCCTGCCAGCGGGACGGGCCCACAATGAGCAGTTCTTC.

The rearrangement links TRBV27 to TRBJ2-1, with D perhaps TRBD1 (6 bases). Germline V gene lookup returns CDR1 MNHEY and CDR2 SMNVEV (reference sequence). Deletions cut 0 bases from V and 6 bases from J, with 9 bases between. The CDR3 is 14 amino acids. CDR3 sequence (DNA): TGTGCCAGCAGTTTATCCCGACAGGCCAATGAGCAGTTCTTC. Translated, it gives CASSLSRQANEQFF.

This chain connects TRBV5-1 to TRBJ2-5, with 10 positions matching TRBD1. CDR1 is SGHRS and CDR2 is YFSETQ in the germline V gene. Trimming cost V 2 bases and J 4 bases; bases outside gene matches: 2. This CDR3 region has 14 residues. The CDR3 nucleotides are TGCGCCAGCAGCTTAGGACAGGGGGGAGAGACCCAGTACTTC. Its protein product is CASSLGQGGETQYF.

The genes are TRBV6-5 and TRBJ1-6; no clear D. The germline gives CDR1 MNHEY, CDR2 SVGAGI. This CDR3 is 14 amino acids long. Trimming removed 7 bases from V and 0 bases from J, with 7 bases in between. The CDR3 is CASMADSYNSPLHF. The CDR3 DNA reads as TGTGCCAGCATGGCCGACTCCTATAATTCACCCCTCCACTTT.

The chain has TRBV14 and TRBJ2-6; no reliable D call. Trimming removed 5 bases from V and 0 bases from J, with 11 bases in between. The CDR3 totals 16 residues. Germline V gene data show CDR1 as SGHDN and CDR2 as FVKESK. The CDR3: CASSVGSLSGANVLTF. The CDR3 nucleotides are TGTGCCAGCAGCGTGGGCAGCCTCTCTGGGGCCAACGTCCTGACTTTC.

The V call is TRBV19, the J call TRBJ2-7; D is possibly TRBD2 (6 bases). Per germline, CDR1 LNHDA and CDR2 SQIVND (reference sequence). Between the trimmed V and J ends, which lost 6 bases and 2 bases, there was a span of 17 bases. CDR3 length equals 15 residues. CDR3 DNA sequence: TGTGCCAGTAGCACGTTCGCGGGGCAACCCTACGAGCAGTACTTC. Translated, it gives CASSTFAGQPYEQYF.

V gene TRBV24-1 combines with J gene TRBJ2-3; 8 positions agree with TRBD1. V lost 4 bases, J lost 3 bases, and 5 bases stayed unmatched. Germline CDR1 reads KGHDR; CDR2 reads SFDVKD. This CDR3 region has 15 residues. This CDR3 is CATSDGQGRTDTQYF. The CDR3 DNA is TGTGCCACCAGTGACGGACAGGGTAGAACAGATACGCAGTATTTT.

The chain combines TRBV11-2 with TRBJ2-5; D perhaps matches TRBD1 (5 bases). Germline assignment: CDR1 SGHAT and CDR2 FQNNGV. CDR3 length: 14 amino acids. V lost 3 bases and J 4 bases, leaving 12 bases between the germline ends. The CDR3 region is CASSFYMGPETQYF. The CDR3 DNA is TGTGCCAGCAGCTTTTATATGGGGCCAGAGACCCAGTACTTC.

The chain carries TRBV6-2 or TRBV6-3 and TRBJ1-5, with 9 bases aligning to TRBD1. Germline V gives CDR1 MNHEY, CDR2 SVGEGT. This CDR3 is 16 amino acids long. V lost 2 bases, J lost 3 bases, and 5 bases stayed unmatched. The CDR3 spells CASSYTGQGHNQPQHF. CDR3 bases: TGTGCCAGCAGTTACACCGGACAGGGGCACAATCAGCCCCAGCATTTT.

This chain links TRBV7-9 with TRBJ1-4; 8 nucleotides align to TRBD1. This CDR3 spans 15 amino acids. The germline V gene encodes CDR1 SEHNR and CDR2 FQNEAQ (reference sequence). The junction had 2 bases not matched to a gene; V was cut back by 5 bases and J by 0 bases. The CDR3 nucleotides are TGTGCCAGCAGCCTGACAGGGGCAACTAATGAAAAACTGTTTTTT. It yields the protein CASSLTGATNEKLFF.

V and J are TRBV4-3 and TRBJ2-3; possibly TRBD2 for D (6 bases). The CDR3 spans 17 residues. Germline CDR1 and CDR2: LGHNA and YSLEER. V shed 0 bases and J shed 2 bases, with 15 bases lying between them. CDR3 DNA: TGCGCCAGCAGCCAAGATCGGGGGTGGGCGCCCACAGATACGCAGTATTTT. It translates to CASSQDRGWAPTDTQYF.

The rearrangement uses TRBV7-2 and TRBJ2-7; possibly TRBD1 for D (5 bases). This CDR3 has 12 residues. Germline assignment: CDR1 SGHTA and CDR2 FQGNSA. Trimming removed 3 bases from V and 3 bases from J, with 6 bases in between. This CDR3 is CASSFTGYEQYF. DNA for the CDR3: TGTGCCAGCAGCTTTACAGGCTACGAGCAGTACTTC. Full variable domain (rest looked up from reference TRBV7-2 and TRBJ2-7): GAGVSQSPSNKVTEKGKDVELRCDPISGHTALYWYRQSLGQGLEFLIYFQGNSAPDKSGLPSDRFSAERTGGSVSTLTIQRTQQEDSAVYLCASSFTGYEQYFGPGTRLTVT.

The V and J genes are TRBV27 and TRBJ2-1, with 8 bases aligning to TRBD1. V lost 5 bases and J lost 1; bases outside the gene matches: 1. This CDR3 is built from 14 residues. CDR1 MNHEY and CDR2 SMNVEV come from the germline V gene (reference sequence). CDR3 amino acids: CASSDRGSYNEQFF. The CDR3 DNA reads TGTGCCAGCAGTGACAGGGGTTCCTACAATGAGCAGTTCTTC.

This clone was picked up one time. The chain is built from TRBV28 and TRBJ2-1; no reliable D call. This CDR3 spans 13 amino acids. V was trimmed by 4 bases and J by 5 bases, leaving 9 bases between them. CDR1 and CDR2 from the germline V gene are MDHEN and SYDVKM. The CDR3 reads CASSSVANNEQFF. CDR3 DNA sequence: TGTGCCAGCAGTTCGGTCGCCAACAATGAGCAGTTCTTC.

The chain has TRBV7-2 and TRBJ2-5; 7 nucleotides line up with TRBD2. V was pared by 5 bases and J by 1 base, with 4 bases of the junction left unmatched. This CDR3 contains 14 residues. Germline-derived CDR1 and CDR2 are SGHTA and FQGNSA. The CDR3 nucleotides read TGTGCCAGCAGCCCACGACTAGCCCAAGAGACCCAGTACTTC. Its protein is CASSPRLAQETQYF.

This rearrangement joins TRBV7-6 to TRBJ2-7, with 8 nucleotides matching TRBD1. After removal of 4 bases from V and 1 base from J, the junction contained 9 bases not matched to a gene. CDR3 length: 16 amino acids. CDR1 and CDR2 (germline): SGHVS, FNYEAQ. Written as DNA, the CDR3 is TGTGCCAGCAGCTCGTTGCGCGACAGGGGATCCTACGAGCAGTACTTC. Its translation is CASSSLRDRGSYEQYF.

In its sample, this clone was seen a few times. The chain couples TRBV24-1 to TRBJ2-7; D might be TRBD1 (6 bases). CDR3 length: 14 residues. V was clipped by 4 bases and J by 1 base, with 10 bases between them. Germline loops: CDR1 KGHDR, CDR2 SFDVKD. The CDR3 reads CATSDPGVSYEQYF. CDR3 DNA sequence: TGTGCCACCAGTGACCCAGGGGTGTCCTACGAGCAGTACTTC.

This clone is a singleton in its sample. The chain combines TRBV2 with TRBJ2-7, with D tentatively TRBD2 (7 bases). The germline CDR1 and CDR2 sequences are SNHLY and FYNNEI. This CDR3 is built from 11 residues. CDR3 sequence (DNA): TGTGTCGGGTGGGGGGGCTTCGAGCAGTACTTC. This encodes CVGWGGFEQYF.

The chain couples TRBV19 to TRBJ2-5; 10 bases agree with TRBD1. The CDR3 totals 13 residues. With 10 bases clipped from V and 5 bases from J, the junction kept 7 bases outside the gene matches. The germline gives CDR1 LNHDA, CDR2 SQIVND (reference sequence). CDR3 sequence reads: CATWDRGMETQYF. The CDR3 bases are TGTGCCACCTGGGACAGGGGTATGGAGACCCAGTACTTC.

The rearrangement joins TRBV12-3 or TRBV12-4 to TRBJ2-1; no clear D. This CDR3 is 12 amino acids long. Trimming took off 3 bases at V and 4 bases at J, with 4 bases between the two ends. This chain's CDR3 is CASSFRYNEQFF. The CDR3 coding sequence is TGTGCCAGCAGTTTCCGTTACAATGAGCAGTTCTTC.

This chain uses TRBV6-5 with TRBJ2-5; D is possibly TRBD2 (7 bases). Trimming took off 11 bases at V and 4 bases at J, with 17 bases between the two ends. CDR1 MNHEY and CDR2 SVGAGI come from the germline V gene. The CDR3 extends over 13 amino acids. This CDR3 reads CALWGGPGETQYF. Here the CDR3 DNA reads TGTGCCTTGTGGGGGGGGCCAGGAGAGACCCAGTACTTC.